These 5 T cell receptor beta chains were all obtained from the same sample, sequenced in a study of T cells after yellow fever vaccination. TCRdb called the 5' RACE reads again in MiXCR, with one record for every CDR3 protein. Of approximately 330,000 distinct CDR3 sequences detected, over 4% appear once; the ten largest clones hold around 23%. Material: PBMCs, obtained 5 days after the yellow fever booster vaccination. These receptors came from a man aged 18 to 35 who received the YFV17D yellow fever vaccine.

This clonotype occurred many times. The gene calls are TRBV12-3 or TRBV12-4 and TRBJ2-1; 9 bases align to TRBD2. The ends lost 1 base at V and 9 bases at J; junction bases unmatched: 10. The CDR3 length is 16 residues. This CDR3 is CASSLGPGLAVGEQFF. The CDR3 bases are TGTGCCAGCAGTTTAGGGCCGGGACTAGCTGTAGGTGAGCAGTTCTTC.

The chain carries TRBV7-2 and TRBJ1-6; weak D call: TRBD1 (5 bases). Trimming took 2 bases from V and 7 from J, leaving 9 bases between them. The CDR3 totals 14 residues. Germline V lookup: CDR1 SGHTA, CDR2 FQGNSA. For the CDR3, the DNA is TGTGCCAGCAGCTTACAGGGATGGAATTCACCCCTCCACTTT. Translated, it gives CASSLQGWNSPLHF.

In its sample, this clonotype was seen many times. The genes are TRBV12-3 or TRBV12-4 and TRBJ1-5, with D possibly TRBD1 on 5 matching bases. Between the trimmed V and J ends, which lost 6 bases and 7 bases, there was a span of 13 bases. This CDR3 is 13 amino acids long. CDR3 sequence (DNA): TGTGCCAGCAGCCCGGGGACGTTCCAGCCCCAGCATTTT. Residues: CASSPGTFQPQHF.

This clonotype was counted only a few times. The rearrangement links TRBV20-1 to TRBJ2-7, with 9 bases matching TRBD2. V lost 2 bases to trimming and J lost 0 bases; unmatched junction nucleotides: 2. In germline, CDR1 is DFQATT, CDR2 SNEGSKA (reference sequence). CDR3 length: 14 residues. The CDR3 reads CSARLAGRSYEQYV. CDR3 nucleotide sequence: TGCAGTGCTAGACTAGCGGGGCGCTCCTACGAGCAGTACGTC.

The chain is built from TRBV28 and TRBJ1-3, with unresolved D. Germline CDR1 is MDHEN and CDR2 is SYDVKM. The CDR3 covers 17 residues. V lost 2 bases and J lost 0, with 14 bases in between. The CDR3 sequence is CASSLGGNILSGNTIYF. DNA for the CDR3: TGTGCCAGCAGTTTAGGCGGAAACATTCTCTCTGGAAACACCATATATTTT.